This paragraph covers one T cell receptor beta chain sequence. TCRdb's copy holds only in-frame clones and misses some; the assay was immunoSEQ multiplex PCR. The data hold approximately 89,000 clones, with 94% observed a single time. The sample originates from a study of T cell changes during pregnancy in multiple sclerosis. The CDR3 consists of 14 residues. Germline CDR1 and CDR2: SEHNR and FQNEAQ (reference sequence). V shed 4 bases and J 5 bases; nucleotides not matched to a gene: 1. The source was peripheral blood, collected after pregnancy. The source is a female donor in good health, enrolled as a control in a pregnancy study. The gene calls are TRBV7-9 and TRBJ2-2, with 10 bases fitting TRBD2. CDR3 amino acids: CASSSSGSTGELFF. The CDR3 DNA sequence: TGTGCCAGCAGCTCTAGCGGGAGTACCGGGGAGCTGTTTTTT.